This T cell receptor beta chain was identified during a study of CD8 T cells in Susac syndrome (dated by TCRdb to about 2019). Regarding the research as a whole: Whether CD8+ T cell activation and differentiation in Susac syndrome was antigen driven was tested using repertoire sequencing. The clonality of the CD8+ T cell repertoire was compared across approximately eleven healthy donors, some 14 Susac syndrome patients and around 15 multiple sclerosis patients. Results and caveats for the whole study, not just this receptor: The number of individuals in the TCR sequencing and HLA analysis was acknowledged as relatively small.

Comment on this clonotype: What antigen it recognizes has not been identified. One base away there is no much larger clone; base qualities are not given.

RNA was extracted using the RNeasy kit, and about 0.45 to 1 microgram was reverse transcribed with random hexamers. TCR beta CDR3 regions were amplified with the immunoSEQ multiplex PCR assay covering 54 Vbeta and 13 Jbeta segments. PCR amplification bias was corrected by using a synthetic template baseline for primer optimization and computational correction. From the authors' description of their analysis: Reads were annotated to V, D and J genes according to IMGT and were analyzed with immunoSEQ Analyzer, with only productive sequences retained. To calculate clonality, Shannon entropy was normalized by log2 of the number of productive unique sequences and then subtracted from one. For each patient and control, public and private clones were evaluated within the 100 most prevalent clones. Clones were defined as Susac-specific when absent from the healthy and MS cohorts, from about a thousand published viral clones and from other ImmuneACCESS disease sequences. The public reads were reprocessed in TCRdb via fastp at Q25 and MiXCR, keeping in-frame beta chains. Each entry is one CDR3 protein sequence, shown with its most common DNA and genes. TCRdb assigned the V and J calls; the authors' analysis was not used. The sample table records about 120,000 distinct CDR3 sequences; around 93% of these occur just once. The leading ten clones occupy approximately 0.11% of the sample.

High-throughput TCR beta sequencing profiled peripheral blood CD8+ and CD4+ T cells from healthy donors, Susac syndrome patients and multiple sclerosis patients. Healthy donors were age- and sex-matched controls. Bulk CD8+ and CD4+ T cells were purified by magnetic negative isolation, whereas CD8+ TEMRA cells were enriched by FACS. Blood was collected in EDTA tubes and processed within 24 hours, with PBMCs isolated through density gradient centrifugation. PBMCs intended for TCR sequencing were frozen in liquid nitrogen and were later thawed in a 37 degrees C water bath. The sorted or isolated CD4+, CD8+ and CD8+ TEMRA cells had a purity of 90% or higher. V ends up 6 bases short and J 5 bases short, with an unmatched junction base count of 7. From the cysteine through the phenylalanine, the CDR3 covers 15 amino acids. Only CDR3 DNA remains: 45 bases, in frame from the first base.

Rearrangement joined TRBV12-3 or TRBV12-4 to TRBJ2-5; TRBD1 agrees with 12 junctional bases. What was sequenced was CD8+ T cells from PBMCs. This TCR derives from a human donor in good health. The CDR3 region reads CASSTGTGGFETQYF. The nucleotides read TGTGCCAGCAGCACCGGGACAGGGGGCTTTGAGACCCAGTACTTC.